The 11 T cell receptor beta chains below were found in one sample sequenced in a study of T cell responses to AZD1222 COVID-19 vaccine. Here immunoSEQ multiplex PCR was the method, and the copy in TCRdb shows in-frame clones only, minus some. The sample shows about 57,000 clones, approximately 86% of them seen only once. The source was peripheral blood, collected on day 0 of AZD1222 vaccination. The source of these receptors is an adult in good health.

The V call is TRBV28, the J call TRBJ2-7; tentatively, D is TRBD1 (7 bases). The CDR3 loop spans 12 amino acids. CDR1 is MDHEN, CDR2 SYDVKM, per germline. Trimming shortened V by 8 bases and J by 4 bases, and 12 bases separated the two germline ends. CDR3: CASRQGGYEQYF. In nucleotides, the CDR3 is TGTGCCAGCCGTCAGGGGGGATACGAGCAGTACTTC.

The CDR3 protein is CASSFGANTEAFF. The CDR3 DNA sequence: TGCGCCAGCAGCTTCGGAGCGAACACTGAAGCTTTCTTT. This chain links TRBV5-1 with TRBJ1-1; D is unresolved. Germline loops: CDR1 SGHRS, CDR2 YFSETQ. The CDR3 sequence is 13 residues long. V dropped 2 bases and J dropped 1 base, with 6 bases sitting between them.

A word on this clone: Distinct nucleotide sequences in the sample also encode this CDR3. The chain employs TRBV27 and TRBJ1-5, with D possibly TRBD1 on 5 matching bases. The CDR3 contains 14 residues. Germline CDR1 and CDR2: MNHEY and SMNVEV (reference sequence). Trimming pared 3 bases from V and 3 bases from J, leaving 9 bases between. The CDR3 region is CASSLGRFNQPQHF. The CDR3 DNA reads as TGTGCCAGCAGTTTGGGGCGGTTCAATCAGCCCCAGCATTTT.

The chain employs TRBV19 and TRBJ1-2; D gene uncertain. CDR1 and CDR2 from the germline V gene are LNHDA and SQIVND (reference sequence). The CDR3 sequence is 14 residues long. V dropped 3 bases and J dropped 4 bases, with 12 bases sitting between them. The CDR3, as DNA: TGTGCCAGTAGTATGGGTCAGCCGAGCTATGGCTACACCTTC. As protein: CASSMGQPSYGYTF.

In its sample, this clone was seen once. The V call is TRBV19, the J call TRBJ1-1; D is uncertain. Germline CDR1 LNHDA, CDR2 SQIVND (reference sequence). This CDR3 is built from 14 residues. V lost 1 base, J lost 0 bases, and 6 bases lay in between. The CDR3 DNA reads TGTGCCAGTAGTATAGTGCATTTGAACACTGAAGCTTTCTTT. As protein: CASSIVHLNTEAFF.

The chain uses TRBV5-1 and TRBJ2-3; TRBD1 matches 9 bases. Trimming cost V 6 bases and J 3 bases; bases outside gene matches: 5. Germline CDR1 is SGHRS and CDR2 is YFSETQ. The CDR3 is made up of 14 amino acids. CDR3 sequence (DNA): TGCGCCAGCAACAGGGGGCAGAATACAGATACGCAGTATTTT. Translated: CASNRGQNTDTQYF. Full variable domain (outside the CDR3, taken from reference TRBV5-1 and TRBJ2-3): KAGVTQTPRYLIKTRGQQVTLSCSPISGHRSVSWYQQTPGQGLQFLFEYFSETQRNKGNFPGRFSGRQFSNSRSEMNVSTLELGDSALYLCASNRGQNTDTQYFGPGTRLTVL.

A few counts support this clone. This sequence joins TRBV4-2 and TRBJ2-1; weak D call: TRBD2 (6 bases). CDR3 size: 16 residues. V was clipped by 0 bases and J by 0 bases, with 9 bases between them. Per germline, CDR1 LGHNA and CDR2 YNFKEQ. The CDR3 region is CASSQERGGSYNEQFF. For the CDR3, the DNA is TGTGCCAGCAGCCAAGAGAGGGGAGGCTCCTACAATGAGCAGTTCTTC.

The chain links TRBV28 to TRBJ2-7, with TRBD2 as a possible D gene (5 bases). The CDR3 totals 11 residues. Deletions cut 11 bases from V and 7 bases from J, with 15 bases between. Germline V lookup: CDR1 MDHEN, CDR2 SYDVKM. The CDR3 DNA reads TGTGCCGCGACACGACCGGGGGAGCAGTACTTC. It yields the protein CAATRPGEQYF.

The gene calls are TRBV10-3 and TRBJ1-2, with 7 positions matching TRBD1. The CDR3 is 13 residues long. Germline CDR1 reads ENHRY; CDR2 reads SYGVKD. V gave up 10 bases and J gave up 1 base; unmatched junction bases: 6. The CDR3 bases are TGTGCCACAGCGACAGGGAATAACTATGGCTACACCTTC. This translates into CATATGNNYGYTF.

This chain uses TRBV15 with TRBJ2-5, with TRBD2 matching 12 bases. CDR1 LNHNV and CDR2 YYDKDF come from the germline V gene (reference sequence). CDR3 length equals 15 residues. V shed 5 bases, J shed 1 base, and the junction held 2 bases outside the gene matches. The CDR3 is CATSGLAGLQETQYF. CDR3 nucleotides: TGTGCCACCAGCGGACTAGCGGGACTCCAAGAGACCCAGTACTTC.

This rearrangement joins TRBV12-3 or TRBV12-4 to TRBJ1-4, with D unresolved. Trimming removed 6 bases from V and 5 bases from J, with 7 bases in between. There are 12 residues in the CDR3. The CDR3 loop is CASSHRNEKLFF. In DNA, the CDR3 is TGTGCCAGCAGCCACAGAAATGAAAAACTGTTTTTT.